A selection of T cell receptor beta chains follows, all from one sample in a study of cytomegalovirus exposure and HLA in healthy donors. TCRdb keeps only in-frame clones here, not all; method: immunoSEQ multiplex PCR. The data hold a few hundred thousand clones, with 75% to 90% observed a single time. Sequencing was carried out using PBMCs. These receptors all stem from a girl aged 2 to 10 in good health and CMV-seronegative. Both conserved end residues are part of each CDR3.

v_gene,CDR3aa
TRBV4-1,CASSQAQGASYNEQFF
TRBV30,CAWKPDSPEAFF
TRBV15,CATSVLRNTEAFF
TRBV10-1,CASSVGGRGNIQYF
TRBV28,CASTPPGVNTEAFF
TRBV27,CASSLSKRGDTQYF
TRBV9,CASSVAATTQGDTQYF
TRBV7-9,CASSQGGQGFLYGYTF
TRBV29-1,CSVGAGRAEKLFF
TRBV7-9,CSSSLIFRGGGYTF